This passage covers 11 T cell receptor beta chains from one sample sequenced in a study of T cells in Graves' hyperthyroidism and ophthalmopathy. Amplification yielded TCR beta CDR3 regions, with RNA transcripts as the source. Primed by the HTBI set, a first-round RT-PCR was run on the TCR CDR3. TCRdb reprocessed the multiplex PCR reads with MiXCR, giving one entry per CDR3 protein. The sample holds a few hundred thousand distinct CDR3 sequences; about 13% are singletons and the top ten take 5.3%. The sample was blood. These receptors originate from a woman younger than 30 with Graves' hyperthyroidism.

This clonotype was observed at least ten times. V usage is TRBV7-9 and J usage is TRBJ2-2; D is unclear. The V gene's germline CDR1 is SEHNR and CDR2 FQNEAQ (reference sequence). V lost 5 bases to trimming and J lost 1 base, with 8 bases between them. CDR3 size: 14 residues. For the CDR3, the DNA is TGTGCCAGCAGCCGAATAGAGAACACCGGGGAGCTGTTTTTT. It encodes CASSRIENTGELFF.

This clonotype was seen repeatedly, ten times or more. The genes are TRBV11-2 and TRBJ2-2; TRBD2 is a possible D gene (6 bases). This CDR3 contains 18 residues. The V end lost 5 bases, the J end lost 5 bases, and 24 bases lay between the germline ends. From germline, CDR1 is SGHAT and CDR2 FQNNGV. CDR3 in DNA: TGTGCCAGCAGCCCCCGAGGGGCCGGGAGAGTTAGGACCGGGGAGCTGTTTTTT. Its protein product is CASSPRGAGRVRTGELFF.

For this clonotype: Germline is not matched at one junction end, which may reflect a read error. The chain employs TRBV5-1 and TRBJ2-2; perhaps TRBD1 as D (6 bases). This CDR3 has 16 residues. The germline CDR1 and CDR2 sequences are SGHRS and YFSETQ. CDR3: CPSSFGRGRIGGELFF. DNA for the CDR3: TGCCCCAGCAGCTTTGGTAGGGGGAGAATCGGCGGGGAGCTGTTTTTT.

Here the CDR3 reads CASSIVGGQGHNEQFF. For the CDR3, the DNA is TGTGCCAGTAGTATAGTAGGGGGACAGGGTCACAATGAGCAGTTCTTC. V is TRBV19 and J is TRBJ2-1; 9 bases align to TRBD1. The CDR3 is 16 amino acids. Losses at the gene ends were 1 base for V and 5 bases for J; bases not matched to a gene: 6. Germline lookup yields CDR1 LNHDA and CDR2 SQIVND (reference sequence).

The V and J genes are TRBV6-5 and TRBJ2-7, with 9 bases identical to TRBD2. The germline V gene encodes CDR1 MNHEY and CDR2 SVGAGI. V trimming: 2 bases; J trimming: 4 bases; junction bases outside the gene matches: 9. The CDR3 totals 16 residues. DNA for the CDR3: TGTGCCAGCAGTTACCTCTCTAGCGGGGCTAAATACGAGCAGTACTTC. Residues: CASSYLSSGAKYEQYF.

CDR3: CASSFTNKNTEAFF. The CDR3 nucleotides are TGTGCCAGCAGTTTTACCAACAAGAACACTGAAGCTTTCTTT. This chain links TRBV6-1 with TRBJ1-1; D is unclear. Per germline, CDR1 MNHNS and CDR2 SASEGT. V was cut by 5 bases and J by 1 base, with 11 bases left in between. This CDR3 region has 14 residues.

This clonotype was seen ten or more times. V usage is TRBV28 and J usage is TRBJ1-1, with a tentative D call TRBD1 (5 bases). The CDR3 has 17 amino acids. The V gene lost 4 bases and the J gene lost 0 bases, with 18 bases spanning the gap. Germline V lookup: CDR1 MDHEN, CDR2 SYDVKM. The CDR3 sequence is CASSSQTGLKMNTEAFF. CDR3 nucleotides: TGTGCCAGCAGTTCACAAACAGGACTAAAGATGAACACTGAAGCTTTCTTT.

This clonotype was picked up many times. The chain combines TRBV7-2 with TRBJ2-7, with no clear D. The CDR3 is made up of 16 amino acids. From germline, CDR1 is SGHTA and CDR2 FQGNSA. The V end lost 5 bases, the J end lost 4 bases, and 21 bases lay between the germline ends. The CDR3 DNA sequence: TGTGCCAGCAGCCCCATTATAGGGCCTACCTTTTACGAGCAGTACTTC. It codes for CASSPIIGPTFYEQYF. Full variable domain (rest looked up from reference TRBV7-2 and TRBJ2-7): GAGVSQSPSNKVTEKGKDVELRCDPISGHTALYWYRQSLGQGLEFLIYFQGNSAPDKSGLPSDRFSAERTGGSVSTLTIQRTQQEDSAVYLCASSPIIGPTFYEQYFGPGTRLTVT.

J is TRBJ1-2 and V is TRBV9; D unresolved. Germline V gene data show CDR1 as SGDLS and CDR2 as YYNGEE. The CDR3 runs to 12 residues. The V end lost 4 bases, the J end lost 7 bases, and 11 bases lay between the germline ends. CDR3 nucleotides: TGTGCCAGCAGCTCCACGTGGGGTGGCTACACCTTC. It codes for CASSSTWGGYTF.

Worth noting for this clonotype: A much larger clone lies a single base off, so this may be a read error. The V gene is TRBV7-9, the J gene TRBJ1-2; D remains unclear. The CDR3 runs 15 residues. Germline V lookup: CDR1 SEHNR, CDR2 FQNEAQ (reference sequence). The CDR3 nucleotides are TGCGCCAGCAGCTTGGAGGCAGCAGCTAACTATGGCTACACCTTC. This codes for CASSLEAAANYGYTF.

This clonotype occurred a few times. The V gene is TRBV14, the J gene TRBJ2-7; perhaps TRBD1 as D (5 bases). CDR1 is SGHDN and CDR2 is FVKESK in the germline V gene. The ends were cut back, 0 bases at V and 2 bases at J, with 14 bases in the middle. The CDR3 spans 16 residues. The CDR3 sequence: CASSQDLTGTTYEQYF. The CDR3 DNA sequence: TGTGCCAGCAGCCAAGATCTAACAGGCACCACCTACGAGCAGTACTTC.